Listed below are T cell receptor beta chains from one sample, sequenced in a study of cytomegalovirus exposure and HLA in healthy donors. Some clones are missing from TCRdb's copy, which holds only in-frame ones; the method was immunoSEQ multiplex PCR. The sample consists of roughly 180,000 clones, more than 70% of them appearing once. Sample: PBMCs. These receptors all come from a male donor in good health and CMV-seronegative. The CDR3 runs from the conserved cysteine through the conserved F or W. The D gene is left open where the match is weak. Part of the rows lack a size; the others show once, few, many or a class for expanded clones.

CDR3 protein: CVIGSGSGNTIYF; CDR3 DNA: TGTGTCATCGGATCAGGATCAGGAAACACCATATATTTT; J gene: TRBJ1-3; clone size: .; D gene: .; V gene: TRBV10-3
CDR3 protein: CASSEVARAFLFF; CDR3 DNA: TGTGCCAGCAGTGAAGTAGCGAGGGCGTTTTTGTTTTTT; J gene: TRBJ1-4; clone size: .; D gene: .; V gene: TRBV6-1
CDR3 protein: CASSARQGREDEAFF; CDR3 DNA: TGTGCCAGCAGCGCTCGGCAGGGGAGAGAGGATGAAGCTTTCTTT; J gene: TRBJ1-1; clone size: .; D gene: .; V gene: TRBV7-9
CDR3 protein: CASRTGITYEQYF; CDR3 DNA: TGTGCCAGCAGGACAGGGATCACCTACGAGCAGTACTTC; J gene: TRBJ2-7; clone size: .; D gene: TRBD1; V gene: TRBV2
CDR3 protein: CASSIHSGMNTGELFF; CDR3 DNA: TGTGCCAGCAGCATACATAGCGGGATGAACACCGGGGAGCTGTTTTTT; J gene: TRBJ2-2; clone size: once; D gene: TRBD2; V gene: TRBV9
CDR3 protein: CASSKEGLQPQHF; CDR3 DNA: TGTGCCAGTAGTAAGGAAGGACTCCAGCCCCAGCATTTT; J gene: TRBJ1-5; clone size: .; D gene: .; V gene: TRBV19
CDR3 protein: CASSFLASGGSSSYNEQFF; CDR3 DNA: TGTGCCAGCAGCTTTCTGGCTAGCGGGGGTTCTAGCTCCTACAATGAGCAGTTCTTC; J gene: TRBJ2-1; clone size: .; D gene: TRBD2; V gene: TRBV7-8
CDR3 protein: CASVGIAGVSDTQYF; CDR3 DNA: TGTGCCAGCGTTGGAATAGCGGGAGTCTCAGATACGCAGTATTTT; J gene: TRBJ2-3; clone size: once; D gene: TRBD2; V gene: TRBV6-1
CDR3 protein: CASSPTSGNFPDTQYF; CDR3 DNA: TGTGCCAGCAGCCCGACTAGCGGGAACTTTCCAGATACGCAGTATTTT; J gene: TRBJ2-3; clone size: .; D gene: TRBD2; V gene: TRBV7-3
CDR3 protein: CASSFEGRGNEKLFF; CDR3 DNA: TGTGCCAGTAGCTTCGAGGGTCGGGGTAATGAAAAACTGTTTTTT; J gene: TRBJ1-4; clone size: .; D gene: .; V gene: TRBV19
CDR3 protein: CASSVSPQNTEAFF; CDR3 DNA: TGTGCCAGCAGCGTATCCCCCCAGAACACTGAAGCTTTCTTT; J gene: TRBJ1-1; clone size: .; D gene: .; V gene: TRBV9
CDR3 protein: CASSPSATGPSGYTF; CDR3 DNA: TGTGCCAGCAGCCCATCTGCGACAGGGCCCTCTGGCTACACCTTC; J gene: TRBJ1-2; clone size: .; D gene: TRBD1; V gene: TRBV7-3
CDR3 protein: CASSSGHDNSPLHF; CDR3 DNA: TGTGCCAGCAGCTCAGGACACGACAATTCACCCCTCCACTTT; J gene: TRBJ1-6; clone size: once; D gene: .; V gene: TRBV7-3
CDR3 protein: CASSANRGPTYEQYF; CDR3 DNA: TGTGCCAGCAGCGCAAACAGGGGACCCACCTACGAGCAGTACTTC; J gene: TRBJ2-7; clone size: once; D gene: TRBD1; V gene: TRBV11-2
CDR3 protein: CASSFSGTGVKEQYF; CDR3 DNA: TGTGCCAGCAGCTTTTCCGGGACAGGGGTAAAAGAGCAGTACTTC; J gene: TRBJ2-7; clone size: .; D gene: TRBD1; V gene: TRBV7-2
CDR3 protein: CASSHGWVAGVDTGELFF; CDR3 DNA: TGTGCCAGCAGTCACGGGTGGGTAGCGGGAGTTGACACCGGGGAGCTGTTTTTT; J gene: TRBJ2-2; clone size: .; D gene: TRBD2; V gene: TRBV28
CDR3 protein: CASSELLGQGASGQFF; CDR3 DNA: TGTGCCAGCAGTGAGCTTTTAGGACAGGGCGCCTCGGGGCAGTTCTTC; J gene: TRBJ2-1; clone size: .; D gene: TRBD1; V gene: TRBV6-1
CDR3 protein: CASSRQGSSYEQYF; CDR3 DNA: TGTGCCAGCAGCAGACAGGGCAGCTCCTACGAGCAGTACTTC; J gene: TRBJ2-7; clone size: .; D gene: TRBD1; V gene: TRBV7-2
CDR3 protein: CALNRGGNTEAFF; CDR3 DNA: TGTGCTCTAAATAGGGGGGGGAACACTGAAGCTTTCTTT; J gene: TRBJ1-1; clone size: .; D gene: .; V gene: TRBV12-5
CDR3 protein: CASISGSSYNEQFF; CDR3 DNA: TGTGCCAGCATCAGCGGGAGTTCCTACAATGAGCAGTTCTTC; J gene: TRBJ2-1; clone size: few; D gene: TRBD2; V gene: TRBV6-1
CDR3 protein: CSVGQESETQYF; CDR3 DNA: TGCAGCGTGGGACAGGAATCAGAGACCCAGTACTTC; J gene: TRBJ2-5; clone size: .; D gene: TRBD1; V gene: TRBV29-1
CDR3 protein: CASSEYSSGGFTDTQYF; CDR3 DNA: TGTGCCAGCAGTGAATATTCTAGCGGGGGGTTCACAGATACGCAGTATTTT; J gene: TRBJ2-3; clone size: .; D gene: TRBD2; V gene: TRBV2
CDR3 protein: CASATIAGGSSYNEQFF; CDR3 DNA: TGTGCCAGCGCGACAATAGCGGGAGGGAGCTCCTACAATGAGCAGTTCTTC; J gene: TRBJ2-1; clone size: .; D gene: TRBD2; V gene: TRBV28
CDR3 protein: CAISEEGSSGNTIYF; CDR3 DNA: TGTGCCATCAGTGAAGAGGGAAGCTCCGGAAACACCATATATTTT; J gene: TRBJ1-3; clone size: .; D gene: .; V gene: TRBV10-3
CDR3 protein: CASSIGGQGSTEAFF; CDR3 DNA: TGTGCCAGTAGTATAGGCGGACAGGGTAGCACTGAAGCTTTCTTT; J gene: TRBJ1-1; clone size: .; D gene: TRBD1; V gene: TRBV19
CDR3 protein: CASSDGTSGRANGFF; CDR3 DNA: TGTGCCAGCAGCGATGGGACTAGCGGGAGGGCCAACGGGTTCTTC; J gene: TRBJ2-1; clone size: .; D gene: TRBD2; V gene: TRBV7-2
CDR3 protein: CASSPRLVLGELFF; CDR3 DNA: TGTGCCAGCAGCCCCCGACTAGTTCTGGGGGAGCTGTTTTTT; J gene: TRBJ2-2; clone size: few; D gene: .; V gene: TRBV7-9
CDR3 protein: CASSFSGVQETQYF; CDR3 DNA: TGTGCCAGCAGCTTTAGCGGGGTTCAAGAGACCCAGTACTTC; J gene: TRBJ2-5; clone size: .; D gene: TRBD2; V gene: TRBV7-2
CDR3 protein: CASSLGGLGTEAFF; CDR3 DNA: TGTGCCAGCAGCTTGGGGGGGCTGGGCACTGAAGCTTTCTTT; J gene: TRBJ1-1; clone size: .; D gene: .; V gene: TRBV9
CDR3 protein: CASSLATQGSSYEQYF; CDR3 DNA: TGTGCCAGCAGCCTCGCCACCCAGGGGAGCTCCTACGAGCAGTACTTC; J gene: TRBJ2-7; clone size: .; D gene: .; V gene: TRBV7-6
CDR3 protein: CASIAVGLGVAYNEQFF; CDR3 DNA: TGTGCCAGCATCGCCGTTGGCCTAGGGGTGGCCTACAATGAGCAGTTCTTC; J gene: TRBJ2-1; clone size: once; D gene: .; V gene: TRBV28
CDR3 protein: CASSFGQGANYGYTF; CDR3 DNA: TGTGCCAGCAGCTTCGGGCAGGGGGCTAACTATGGCTACACCTTC; J gene: TRBJ1-2; clone size: .; D gene: TRBD1; V gene: TRBV7-9
CDR3 protein: CASSPGGGNTEAFF; CDR3 DNA: TGTGCCAGCTCACCAGGGGGCGGGAACACTGAAGCTTTCTTT; J gene: TRBJ1-1; clone size: few; D gene: .; V gene: TRBV18
CDR3 protein: CASSSTGHSGGTDTQYF; CDR3 DNA: TGTGCCAGCAGCTCAACGGGACACTCCGGGGGGACAGATACGCAGTATTTT; J gene: TRBJ2-3; clone size: .; D gene: .; V gene: TRBV7-2
CDR3 protein: CASSSGPVGYGYTF; CDR3 DNA: TGTGCCAGCAGCAGCGGACCGGTGGGCTACGGCTACACCTTC; J gene: TRBJ1-2; clone size: .; D gene: .; V gene: TRBV7-3
CDR3 protein: CASNLGANEQYF; CDR3 DNA: TGTGCCAGCAATCTGGGGGCCAACGAGCAGTACTTC; J gene: TRBJ2-7; clone size: once; D gene: .; V gene: TRBV2
CDR3 protein: CASSSYRGENTIYF; CDR3 DNA: TGTGCCAGCAGCTCCTACAGGGGTGAAAACACCATATATTTT; J gene: TRBJ1-3; clone size: .; D gene: TRBD1; V gene: TRBV9
CDR3 protein: CASSSPGQRLYEQYF; CDR3 DNA: TGTGCCAGCAGCTCCCCGGGACAGAGACTCTACGAGCAGTACTTC; J gene: TRBJ2-7; clone size: once; D gene: TRBD1; V gene: TRBV11-3
CDR3 protein: CASSYWTSGGGLRNEQFF; CDR3 DNA: TGCGCCAGCAGCTATTGGACTAGCGGGGGGGGACTACGCAATGAGCAGTTCTTC; J gene: TRBJ2-1; clone size: .; D gene: TRBD2; V gene: TRBV5-1
CDR3 protein: CASSIFGGGDEQFF; CDR3 DNA: TGTGCCAGTAGTATCTTCGGGGGGGGCGATGAGCAGTTCTTC; J gene: TRBJ2-1; clone size: .; D gene: TRBD2; V gene: TRBV19
CDR3 protein: CSSSLKGGGASNTGELFF; CDR3 DNA: TGTTCCAGCAGCTTAAAAGGGGGGGGCGCATCGAACACCGGGGAGCTGTTTTTT; J gene: TRBJ2-2; clone size: .; D gene: .; V gene: TRBV7-9
CDR3 protein: CASSQRLIGTDSYEQYF; CDR3 DNA: TGCGCCAGCAGCCAAAGGCTTATTGGGACAGACTCCTACGAGCAGTACTTC; J gene: TRBJ2-7; clone size: .; D gene: TRBD1; V gene: TRBV4-1
CDR3 protein: CASSEGEVAQYF; CDR3 DNA: TGTGCCAGCAGTGAAGGGGAGGTGGCGCAGTATTTT; J gene: TRBJ2-3; clone size: .; D gene: .; V gene: TRBV6-1
CDR3 protein: CASIPRWGGYQPQHF; CDR3 DNA: TGTGCCAGCATCCCCCGGTGGGGGGGCTATCAGCCCCAGCATTTT; J gene: TRBJ1-5; clone size: .; D gene: .; V gene: TRBV27
CDR3 protein: CASSTGLESYNEQFF; CDR3 DNA: TGCGCCAGCAGCACGGGACTAGAGTCCTACAATGAGCAGTTCTTC; J gene: TRBJ2-1; clone size: .; D gene: TRBD2; V gene: TRBV5-1
CDR3 protein: CASMEGAQGLQPQHF; CDR3 DNA: TGTGCCAGCATGGAGGGGGCTCAGGGCCTTCAGCCCCAGCATTTT; J gene: TRBJ1-5; clone size: .; D gene: TRBD1; V gene: TRBV28
CDR3 protein: CASSPSLLAGASYNEQFF; CDR3 DNA: TGTGCCAGCAGCCCCTCCTTACTAGCGGGGGCCTCCTACAATGAGCAGTTCTTC; J gene: TRBJ2-1; clone size: few; D gene: TRBD2; V gene: TRBV7-3
CDR3 protein: CATKTGRSTDTQYF; CDR3 DNA: TGTGCCACCAAGACAGGGCGGAGCACAGATACGCAGTATTTT; J gene: TRBJ2-3; clone size: .; D gene: TRBD1; V gene: TRBV15
CDR3 protein: CASSQGQGNYEQYF; CDR3 DNA: TGTGCCAGCAGCCAAGGGCAGGGGAACTACGAGCAGTACTTC; J gene: TRBJ2-7; clone size: .; D gene: .; V gene: TRBV4-2
CDR3 protein: CASSLSGSRDIQYF; CDR3 DNA: TGTGCCAGCAGTTTATCCGGGAGTCGGGACATTCAGTACTTC; J gene: TRBJ2-4; clone size: few; D gene: .; V gene: TRBV28
CDR3 protein: CACSSGQGFVPQHF; CDR3 DNA: TGTGCCTGTAGCTCGGGACAGGGGTTTGTGCCCCAGCATTTT; J gene: TRBJ1-5; clone size: .; D gene: TRBD1; V gene: TRBV30
CDR3 protein: CASSLEWQSYNEQFF; CDR3 DNA: TGCGCCAGCAGCTTGGAGTGGCAGTCCTACAATGAGCAGTTCTTC; J gene: TRBJ2-1; clone size: .; D gene: .; V gene: TRBV5-1
CDR3 protein: CASSLHWLAATDTQYF; CDR3 DNA: TGTGCCAGCAGCTTACACTGGCTAGCGGCCACAGATACGCAGTATTTT; J gene: TRBJ2-3; clone size: .; D gene: TRBD2; V gene: TRBV7-9
CDR3 protein: CSVQGNSNQPQHF; CDR3 DNA: TGCAGCGTCCAGGGGAATAGCAATCAGCCCCAGCATTTT; J gene: TRBJ1-5; clone size: .; D gene: .; V gene: TRBV29-1
CDR3 protein: CASSFQGGGNQPQHF; CDR3 DNA: TGCGCCAGCAGCTTCCAGGGAGGCGGCAATCAGCCCCAGCATTTT; J gene: TRBJ1-5; clone size: once; D gene: .; V gene: TRBV5-1
CDR3 protein: CASDPSWQGPERQYF; CDR3 DNA: TGTGCCAGCGATCCCTCCTGGCAGGGTCCCGAGCGGCAGTACTTC; J gene: TRBJ2-7; clone size: few; D gene: .; V gene: TRBV2
CDR3 protein: CASSGTSGRARNEQFF; CDR3 DNA: TGTGCCAGCAGCGGGACTAGCGGGAGGGCTCGTAATGAGCAGTTCTTC; J gene: TRBJ2-1; clone size: .; D gene: TRBD2; V gene: TRBV7-9
CDR3 protein: CASRLASPETQYF; CDR3 DNA: TGCGCCAGCAGACTAGCTAGTCCGGAGACCCAGTACTTC; J gene: TRBJ2-5; clone size: .; D gene: .; V gene: TRBV5-1